This TCR beta chain was sequenced during a study of T cells after yellow fever vaccination. Study-wide background: It was SMART-Seq v4 Ultra Low Input that prepared the fractions with low cell numbers.

The table lists this clonotype with a few counts. Germline and junction disagree at one end, which may indicate a read error. TCRdb itself ran the 5' RACE reads through MiXCR, one entry per CDR3 protein. The profile shows some 670,000 distinct CDR3 sequences, over 9% of them singletons. CDR1 SSHAT and CDR2 FNYEAQ come from the germline V gene (reference sequence). The CDR3 extends over 15 amino acids. Source: PBMCs, taken on the day of the yellow fever booster vaccination. The chain combines TRBV7-7 with TRBJ2-5, with TRBD1 as a possible D gene (6 bases). The TCR was taken from a man under 40 who received the YFV17D yellow fever vaccine. CDR3 sequence (DNA): TGTGCTAGCAGCTTGGGCCCAGGGGACCAAGAGACCCAGTACTTC. Protein product: CASSLGPGDQETQYF.